These 16 T cell receptor beta chains were all obtained from the same sample, sequenced in a study of PD-1 blockade in mismatch repair-deficient tumors (dated by TCRdb to about 2017). The library came from the immunoSEQ multiplex PCR assay. TCRdb obtained this table from immuneACCESS and retained in-frame rearrangements with V and J assigned. These tables miss some clones; where compared with another copy, unresolved V genes account for less than half of the shortfall, and the remainder is unexplained. The sample data list around 40,000 clones, and around 79% of these were observed just once. The top ten clones comprise under 25% of the sample. The sequencing here drew on peripheral blood, taken 4 weeks after starting pembrolizumab. The source of these receptors is an adult with mismatch repair-deficient cancer.

CDR3 in DNA: TGTGCCAGCAGTTACGTCCAGGGGGCCTACGAGCAGTACTTC. It is translated as CASSYVQGAYEQYF. The chain carries TRBV6-5 and TRBJ2-7; 7 bases fit TRBD1. The ends lost 2 bases at V and 2 bases at J; junction bases unmatched: 3. The CDR3 is 14 amino acids. From germline, CDR1 is MNHEY and CDR2 SVGAGI.

This clone was picked up one time. The chain links TRBV2 to TRBJ2-7, with 8 bases aligning to TRBD1. Trimming at V came to 4 bases and at J to 4 bases, leaving 12 bases not matched to a gene. Germline-derived CDR1 and CDR2 are SNHLY and FYNNEI. The CDR3 has 16 amino acids. CDR3: CASSVPDRDIIYEQYF. For the CDR3, the DNA is TGTGCCAGCAGTGTACCGGACAGGGATATAATATACGAGCAGTACTTC.

The chain links TRBV2 to TRBJ2-5; 7 bases align to TRBD1. Germline V lookup: CDR1 SNHLY, CDR2 FYNNEI. V lost 10 bases, J lost 1 base, and 6 bases stayed unmatched. There are 13 residues in the CDR3. The CDR3 nucleotides are TGTGCCACCGGGACAGTCTTCCAAGAGACCCAGTACTTC. As protein: CATGTVFQETQYF.

The chain joins TRBV19 to TRBJ1-1, with no clear D. Germline lookup yields CDR1 LNHDA and CDR2 SQIVND (reference sequence). The CDR3 runs to 13 residues. V was cut by 0 bases and J by 7 bases, with 9 bases left in between. The CDR3 nucleotides read TGTGCCAGTAGTATAGATTTCCAGCTTGAAGCTTTCTTT. Its protein product is CASSIDFQLEAFF.

This clone has a single count. This chain links TRBV10-3 with TRBJ2-2; D perhaps matches TRBD2 (6 bases). Trimming took off 10 bases at V and 2 bases at J, with 14 bases between the two ends. Germline V lookup: CDR1 ENHRY, CDR2 SYGVKD. The CDR3 length is 14 residues. CDR3 sequence: CATEAGLNTGELFF. As DNA, the CDR3 is TGTGCCACGGAGGCGGGGCTTAACACCGGGGAGCTGTTTTTT.

This clone was seen only a few times. V is TRBV5-1 and J is TRBJ1-1; no firm D call. Germline CDR1 reads SGHRS; CDR2 reads YFSETQ. This CDR3 has 16 residues. The ends were cut back, 1 base at V and 5 bases at J, with 18 bases in the middle. CDR3 sequence (DNA): TGCGCCAGCAGCTTGTACGGATCCTACTCGGGGACTGAAGCTTTCTTT. It translates to CASSLYGSYSGTEAFF.

The genes are TRBV30 and TRBJ1-2; 9 positions match TRBD1. This CDR3 has 13 amino acids. Germline lookup yields CDR1 GTSNPN and CDR2 SVGIG (reference sequence). With 1 base clipped from V and 3 bases from J, the junction kept 0 bases outside the gene matches. The CDR3 sequence: CAWSGTGDYGYTF. For the CDR3, the DNA is TGTGCCTGGAGTGGGACAGGGGACTATGGCTACACCTTC.

The J gene is TRBJ2-5, the V gene TRBV27; a weak D match, TRBD1 (6 bases). CDR1 is MNHEY, CDR2 SMNVEV, per germline (reference sequence). CDR3 length equals 15 residues. Trimming stripped 6 bases from V and 5 bases from J, with 19 bases between. The CDR3 sequence: CASSPGGGAWETQYF. The CDR3 DNA reads TGTGCCAGCAGCCCTGGTGGGGGCGCATGGGAGACCCAGTACTTC.

This clone was observed a single time. This sequence joins TRBV7-9 and TRBJ1-1, with D hard to call. The CDR3 loop spans 16 amino acids. The V gene's germline CDR1 is SEHNR and CDR2 FQNEAQ (reference sequence). Trimming shortened V by 5 bases and J by 0 bases, and 16 bases separated the two germline ends. CDR3 protein: CASSLPFGPLNTEAFF. Written as DNA, the CDR3 is TGTGCCAGCAGCCTTCCTTTCGGACCACTGAACACTGAAGCTTTCTTT.

This sequence joins TRBV11-2 and TRBJ2-1, with TRBD2 matching over 13 bases. Germline V CDR1 and CDR2: SGHAT, FQNNGV. V lost 2 bases to trimming and J lost 7 bases; unmatched junction nucleotides: 8. The CDR3 loop spans 17 amino acids. The CDR3 region is CASSLPQGLAGRNEQFF. CDR3 nucleotide sequence: TGTGCCAGCAGCTTACCCCAGGGACTAGCGGGAAGGAATGAGCAGTTCTTC.

The V and J genes are TRBV7-2 and TRBJ2-5; 10 nucleotides line up with TRBD1. Germline CDR1 and CDR2: SGHTA and FQGNSA. The trim removed 5 bases at V and 3 bases at J, leaving 15 bases unmatched. CDR3 length: 18 amino acids. CDR3 bases: TGTGCCAGCAGCCGACTTAGGTTGAGGACAGGGGGTGAAGAGACCCAGTACTTC. Translated: CASSRLRLRTGGEETQYF.

The chain employs TRBV27 and TRBJ2-2; TRBD2 matches at 11 bases. The CDR3 runs 18 residues. The V segment lost 8 bases and the J segment 5 bases; nucleotides outside the gene matches: 16. Germline CDR1 and CDR2: MNHEY and SMNVEV (reference sequence). The CDR3 reads CASCRLGLAGERTGELFF. CDR3 in DNA: TGTGCCAGCTGTCGCCTCGGACTAGCGGGCGAACGTACCGGGGAGCTGTTTTTT.

This chain uses TRBV10-2 with TRBJ2-6; D remains unclear. The CDR3 consists of 14 residues. The germline CDR1 and CDR2 sequences are WSHSY and SAAADI. V was trimmed by 4 bases and J by 0 bases, leaving 4 bases between them. This chain's CDR3 is CASSGSSGANVLTF. The DNA of the CDR3 is TGCGCCAGCAGTGGGAGCTCTGGGGCCAACGTCCTGACTTTC.

The chain joins TRBV29-1 to TRBJ2-1, with 8 nucleotides matching TRBD1. V lost 4 bases, J lost 5 bases, and 7 bases stayed unmatched. Germline V gene data show CDR1 as SQVTM and CDR2 as ANQGSEA. The CDR3 contains 14 residues. CDR3 DNA: TGCAGCGTTGCTCGTGGGACAGGTAACAATGAGCAGTTCTTC. Amino acid sequence: CSVARGTGNNEQFF.

The chain uses TRBV14 and TRBJ2-7; D may be TRBD1 (6 bases). The CDR3 runs to 16 residues. Germline CDR1 is SGHDN and CDR2 is FVKESK. The V and J ends lost 4 bases and 6 bases respectively, with 22 bases between them. CDR3 coding DNA: TGTGCCAGCAGCCCCTTCCACGACAGGAGGATGGGCGAGCAGTACTTC. This codes for CASSPFHDRRMGEQYF.

The chain employs TRBV6-5 and TRBJ2-7, with 8 bases aligning to TRBD2. V trimming: 5 bases; J trimming: 9 bases; junction bases outside the gene matches: 3. Germline V lookup: CDR1 MNHEY, CDR2 SVGAGI. The length of the CDR3 is 11 residues. The CDR3 nucleotides read TGTGCCAGCAGTCTAGGGACTAGGCAGTACTTC. It is translated as CASSLGTRQYF.